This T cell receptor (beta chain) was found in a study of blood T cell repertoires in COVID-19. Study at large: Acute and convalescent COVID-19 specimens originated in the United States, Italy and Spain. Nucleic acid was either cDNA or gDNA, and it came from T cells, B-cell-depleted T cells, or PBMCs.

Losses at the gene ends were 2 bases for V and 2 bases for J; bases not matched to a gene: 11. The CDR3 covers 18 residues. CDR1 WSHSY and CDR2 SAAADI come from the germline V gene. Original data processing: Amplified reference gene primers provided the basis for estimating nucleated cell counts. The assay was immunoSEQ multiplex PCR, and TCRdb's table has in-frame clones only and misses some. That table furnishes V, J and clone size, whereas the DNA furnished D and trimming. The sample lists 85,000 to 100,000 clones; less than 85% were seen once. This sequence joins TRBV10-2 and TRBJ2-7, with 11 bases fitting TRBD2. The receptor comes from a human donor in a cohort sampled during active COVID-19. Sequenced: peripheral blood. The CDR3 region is CASSETGSGLAGTYEQYF. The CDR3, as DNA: TGCGCCAGCAGTGAGACAGGGTCCGGACTAGCGGGCACCTACGAGCAGTACTTC.